This TCR beta chain originates from a study of cytomegalovirus exposure and HLA in healthy donors (dated by TCRdb to about 2017). Turning to the overall study: According to an earlier analysis of 587 of the donors, about 190 million T cells yielded roughly 110 million unique TCR beta sequences and approximately 300 Gb of sequence data. Roughly 320 gigabases of sequencing data and about 92 million unique TCR sequences made up an early release that covered 640 HLA-typed donors. Of the 350 to 450 genotyped donors, about 80% fell in the genetic ancestry cluster associated with self-reported Caucasian donors. The aim of the study was to test whether cataloging public T cell receptors could identify signatures of past pathogen exposure. The study profiled the T cell repertoires of under 700 subjects by immunosequencing and related them to cytomegalovirus serostatus. Along with the approximately 670-subject first cohort, a separate validation cohort of over a hundred different subjects was used. The study combined high-throughput TCR immunosequencing, statistical association of individual TCRs with disease status, and machine learning to predict cytomegalovirus infection status. A later analysis re-examined previously published TCR beta repertoires from just over 650 donors and added high-resolution HLA genotyping to investigate patterns of TCR occurrence. The later analysis used no new phenotypic data to find candidate immune exposures, relying instead on TCR beta sequences and their occurrence across donors. In an earlier analysis of roughly 600 of the donors, high-throughput TCR beta sequencing was used to judge whether each TCR beta V gene segment behaved as functional or pseudogenic. Alongside the repertoire data, information on donor age, sex, ethnicity and CMV serostatus was compiled. In a later genetic analysis, genome-wide SNP genotypes for 398 of the 666 donors were used, and that subset was treated as a discovery cohort. All discovery cohort repertoires had been generated on a single sequencing platform. Both class I and class II loci were covered by HLA typing, at four-digit resolution. Typing coverage varied by locus: about 620-630 donors for A, B, C, DRB1 and DQB1; roughly 510 for DQA1; over 600 for DPA1; fewer than 480 for DPB1. Because of strong linkage in the cohort, roughly 5 DR-DQ haplotypes were treated as single units for association and clustering. Among 398 genotyped donors of the cohort, an average of around 250,000 unique TCR beta nucleotide sequences was sequenced per donor, of which roughly 17% were non-productive.

The cohort was made up of about 610 healthy bone marrow donors. At the time of sampling, all cohort members were nominally healthy, though unrecorded immune exposures were likely present. The donor tested CMV seronegative, placing the donor among the 300 to 400 seronegative members of the cohort. Each donor provided a peripheral blood sample, and peripheral blood mononuclear cells were used for TCR beta sequencing. Genomic DNA was extracted from the blood cell samples with the Qiagen DNeasy Blood Extraction Kit. The investigation overall reported the following: A further reported finding was that TCR beta sequences accurately predicted the HLA-A and HLA-B alleles for most subjects in the first cohort. Compared with the approximately 670-donor mean, donors in an Asian-associated ancestry cluster had fewer N-insertions in productive TCRs, according to a later genetic analysis. In this cohort, only TCR beta chains were sequenced, and detectable features were limited by the absence of alpha or paired-chain data. While some public TCRs were present in many individuals, most TCR sequences turned up only very rarely across donors. In both the original and validation cohorts, the classifier was reported to diagnose cytomegalovirus status with high specificity and sensitivity. For the cohort, immune exposure information was limited to CMV serostatus. A later genetic analysis associated a missense DCLRE1C variant with V-gene and J-gene trimming of TCR beta chains, and an independent cohort replicated the association. Linkage disequilibrium might explain the correlated functional status among segregating V segments, but an unknown experimental factor could not be ruled out. Because some donors lacked HLA typing at each locus, the association tests relied only on the typed subset. The study gave a list of about 170 TCR beta chains associated with cytomegalovirus. According to a later analysis, parvovirus B19, influenza, CMV and Epstein-Barr virus appeared linked to several top co-occurrence clusters. In vitro tests confirmed that a few of the cytomegalovirus-associated TCR beta chains recognize cytomegalovirus antigens. The presence/absence analyses assumed that sequencing depth was roughly uniform across donors, and that assumption may not be true. A cluster of highly shared sequence variants was judged likely to be a technical artifact of the sequencing pipeline. Specific HLA alleles were associated with about 17,000 TCR beta sequences at a false discovery rate of 0.05 in a later analysis. Assigning TCR associations to individual alleles was difficult when HLA alleles, especially DR and DQ, strongly co-occurred. In an earlier analysis of under 600 of the donors, most TCR beta V segments were observed in productive rearrangements about 90% or about 30% of the time, broadly matching IMGT annotations. Most CMV-associated TCR beta chains appeared to be HLA-restricted in a later analysis, and the HLA associations seemed to be driven largely by CMV exposure. In a later analysis, HLA-associated TCR beta chains were found to be more clonally expanded and to have lower generation probabilities than equally common non-associated chains. The authors suggested that the approach could potentially be generalized to other disease states and immunological phenotypes. Seventeen rarely observed V segments, including chromosome 9 orphons, were excluded from the earlier analysis of a few hundred of the donors because counts were too low. Because the 87-base-pair reads could not distinguish some IMGT-functional V segments, including TRBV6-2 and TRBV6-3, those segments were excluded. According to a later analysis, TCR association rates differed among HLA loci, with DRB1 alleles showing the most associated TCRs and HLA-C alleles showing the fewest.

Receptor amplification or capture employed the immunoSEQ multiplex PCR assay. For the multiplex PCR, a mixture combining 60 forward primers for TCR Vbeta segments and 13 reverse primers for TCR Jbeta segments was used. A multiplex PCR assay on genomic DNA amplified the CDR3 region of rearranged TCR beta genes. The Illumina HiSeq System was used to sequence the amplified TCR beta libraries as 87-base-pair reads. For the original study's pipeline: A later analysis counted tens of millions of unique TCR beta chains across the 666 repertoires, and some 12 million of these chains were shared by at least two donors. Raw reads were error-corrected and collapsed into unique sequences with a nearest-neighbor algorithm that merged closely related sequences to remove PCR and sequencing errors. To assign V, D and J gene segments, CDR3 sequences were aligned to IMGT reference sequences. For a sequence to be retained, at least a six-nucleotide match to both a V gene segment and a J gene segment was required. Rearrangements were classified as productive when the CDR3 lacked stop codons and remained in frame with V and J, and all other rearrangements were classified as non-productive. CDR3 was defined by IMGT convention, running from the second conserved V-encoded cysteine to the conserved J-encoded phenylalanine. Sequences without an unambiguous match to a single V gene segment were excluded from the earlier analysis of approximately 560 of the donors. In an earlier analysis of a few hundred of the donors, a V segment was called functional when productive rearrangements were above 56.7%, and segregating when the standard deviation between donors exceeded 5%. A statistical classification framework was built for diagnosing cytomegalovirus status from the catalog of TCR beta chain sequences. In a later analysis, V and J genes were assigned by comparing TCR nucleotide sequences against IMGT/GENE-DB human TR gene sequences. In a later analysis, CDR3 sequences and most-parsimonious VDJ recombination scenarios were assigned using the TCRdist pipeline. In a later analysis, each TCR beta chain was defined by its CDR3 amino acid sequence together with its V-gene family, and reads without a unique V-gene family were excluded. To address suspected cross-contamination and a sequencing artifact, a later analysis removed over 500 highly shared, low-generation-probability nucleotide sequences. For each public chain, a later analysis derived a clonal expansion index from normalized ranks of inferred template counts within each repertoire. Generation probabilities in a later analysis came from a VDJ recombination model fitted to out-of-frame rearrangements, and those results were checked against IGoR. In a later analysis, hypergeometric tests were used to score TCR-TCR, TCR-HLA and TCR-CMV co-occurrence, with a repertoire-size bias correction applied to TCR pairs. A later analysis estimated false discovery rates by permuting HLA or CMV assignments 20 times. In a later analysis, co-occurring TCRs were grouped using DBSCAN, with TCRdist sequence similarity added in when clustering inside HLA-allele-positive subsets. Co-occurrence clustering excluded repertoires with fewer than 30,000 or more than 120,000 public chains, plus five with anomalous nucleotide sharing. Not all clones reach the TCRdb copy of this immuneACCESS table, which keeps in-frame sequences only. Checked studies attribute under half of the gap to unresolved V genes and leave the rest unexplained. V, J and clone size are taken as reported in that table, and D and trimming were inferred from the DNA itself. Present in this sample are about 62,000 clones, 65% to 75% of which were seen just once. The ten largest clones add up to roughly 5.3% of the sample.

The CDR3 starts with the cysteine, ends with the phenylalanine, and has 12 residues. Of the read, only the CDR3 DNA is kept; its 36 bases are in frame from base 1. CDR1 and CDR2, per the germline V gene (reference sequence), are SEHNR and FQNEAQ. This clone came up a few times. No cognate antigen has been identified for it. One end of the junction does not line up with germline, which may come from a read error. Sequencing was done on a sample of PBMCs. This receptor was identified in a woman aged 30 to 39 in good health and CMV-seronegative. The V and J segments used are TRBV7-9 and TRBJ2-5; no D segment can be confidently identified. The nucleotide sequence is TGTTCCAGCAGCGCCACCCAAGCCACCCAGTACTTC. The encoded protein is CSSSATQATQYF.